This TCR beta chain was sequenced for a study of blood T cell repertoires in COVID-19 (dated by TCRdb to the early 2020s). Regarding the study in general: Samples from collaborators originated in the United States, Italy and Spain and spanned both the acute and convalescent phases of COVID-19. The material from the prospective study consisted of cDNA or gDNA derived from T cells, B-cell-depleted T cells, or PBMCs. Subjects who had been exposed to COVID-19, were actively infected with it, or had recovered from it provided the deeply sampled blood TCRbeta repertoires that made up the dataset. The repertoires were released in a freely available public database meant as a resource for research on the immune response to SARS-CoV-2. Samples came from the ongoing ImmuneRACE study (first 160 participants) plus 1,254 subjects from 6 global collaborators. The sample metadata nearly always contained a de-identified subject ID, COVID-19 status, age in years and sex. Where available, HLA class I and class II types were taken from metadata supplied by the sample provider and were not determined by assay-based typing.

According to the germline V gene, CDR1 reads SGHRS and CDR2 reads YFSETQ. V loses 4 bases at its end and J loses 0 bases; junction bases beyond the gene matches: 4. The CDR3 sequence holds 15 residues, the cysteine and phenylalanine included. Of all the DNA, just the CDR3 is kept, 45 bases in frame from base 1. TCRbeta CDR3 regions were amplified from genomic DNA by means of the immunoSEQ Assay, a bias-controlled multiplex PCR. The source study handled its data this way. Within the assay, amplification of reference gene primers was used to estimate how many nucleated cells each sample contained. Sequence reads were collapsed and filtered to measure the absolute abundance of every unique TCRbeta CDR3 rearrangement. Productive Simpson clonality was computed per sample as the square root of Simpson's diversity index over productive rearrangements. Entries here come from immuneACCESS through TCRdb and include only in-frame sequences with V and J called. Some clones fail to appear in such tables; in the studies checked, an unresolved V gene covers under half of the shortfall, and the cause of the remainder is unknown. The V and J calls and clone size come from that table; D and trimming were worked out from the DNA. This sample gives fewer than 150,000 clones in total; approximately 90% of them show up just once. Around 10% of the sample is held by the ten biggest clonotypes.

Details on this clone: Its binding antigen is unknown. Per-nucleotide qualities are absent, and no much larger clonotype sits a single base away.

Collaborating institutions collected whole blood in K2EDTA tubes following their own protocols. For TCRbeta analysis, collaborators shipped samples as frozen whole blood, isolated PBMCs, or DNA extracted from either of those sample types. The research as a whole found: The quantity of clinical and demographic metadata differed by source and by participant and was supplied without curation.

This receptor chain uses TRBV5-1 and TRBJ1-3; 7 central bases correspond to TRBD1. The receptor's source is a woman older than 75 with acute or convalescent COVID-19. Input material: peripheral blood. CDR3 reads: CASSEQGFSGNTIYF. The DNA reads as follows: TGCGCCAGCAGCGAACAGGGGTTCTCTGGAAACACCATATATTTT.